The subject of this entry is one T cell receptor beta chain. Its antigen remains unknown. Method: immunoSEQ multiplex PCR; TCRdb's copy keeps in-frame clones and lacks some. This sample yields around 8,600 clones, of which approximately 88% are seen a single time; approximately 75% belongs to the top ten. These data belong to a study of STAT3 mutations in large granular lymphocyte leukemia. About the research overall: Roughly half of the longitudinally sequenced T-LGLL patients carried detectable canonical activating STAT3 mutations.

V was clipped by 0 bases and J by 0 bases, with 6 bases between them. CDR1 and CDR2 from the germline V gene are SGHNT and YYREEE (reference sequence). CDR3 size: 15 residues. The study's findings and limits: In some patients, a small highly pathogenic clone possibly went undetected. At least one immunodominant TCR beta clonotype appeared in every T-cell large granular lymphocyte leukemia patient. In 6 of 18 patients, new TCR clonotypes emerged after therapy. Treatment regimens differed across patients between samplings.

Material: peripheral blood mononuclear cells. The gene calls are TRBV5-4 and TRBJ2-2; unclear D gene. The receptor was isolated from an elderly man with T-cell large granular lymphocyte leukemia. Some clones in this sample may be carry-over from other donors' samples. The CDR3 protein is CASSLGLANTGELFF. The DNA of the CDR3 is TGTGCCAGCAGCTTGGGGCTAGCGAACACCGGGGAGCTGTTTTTT.